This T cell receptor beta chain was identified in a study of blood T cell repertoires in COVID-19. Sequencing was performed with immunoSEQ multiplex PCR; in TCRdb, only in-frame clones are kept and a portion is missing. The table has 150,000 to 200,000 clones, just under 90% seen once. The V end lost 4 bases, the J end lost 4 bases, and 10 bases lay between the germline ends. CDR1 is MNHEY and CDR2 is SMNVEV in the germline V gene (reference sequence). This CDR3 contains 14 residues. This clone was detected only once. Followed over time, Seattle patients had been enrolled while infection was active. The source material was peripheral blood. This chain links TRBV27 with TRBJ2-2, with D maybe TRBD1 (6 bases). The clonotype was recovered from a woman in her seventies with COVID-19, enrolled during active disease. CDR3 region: CASSSGQRTGELFF. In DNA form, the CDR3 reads TGTGCCAGCAGTTCGGGACAACGCACCGGGGAGCTGTTTTTT.